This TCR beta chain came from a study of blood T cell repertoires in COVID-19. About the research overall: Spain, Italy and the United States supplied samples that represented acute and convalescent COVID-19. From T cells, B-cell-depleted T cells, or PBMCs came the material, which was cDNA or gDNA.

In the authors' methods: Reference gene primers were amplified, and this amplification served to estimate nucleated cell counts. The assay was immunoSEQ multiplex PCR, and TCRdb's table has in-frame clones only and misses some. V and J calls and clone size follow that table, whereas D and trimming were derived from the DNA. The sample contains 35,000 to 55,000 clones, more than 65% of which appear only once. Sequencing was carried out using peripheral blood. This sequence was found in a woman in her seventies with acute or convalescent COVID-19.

The CDR3 region has the DNA TGTGCCAGCAGTTGGACAGGGCAGCAGCCCCAGCATTTT. Translation: CASSWTGQQPQHF. The V and J genes are TRBV27 and TRBJ1-5; 8 bases align to TRBD1. From germline, CDR1 is MNHEY and CDR2 SMNVEV (reference sequence). J lost 7 bases, V lost 4 bases, and 3 bases had no gene match. This CDR3 has 13 residues.